This T cell receptor (beta chain) was sequenced for a study of blood T cell repertoires in COVID-19. Study as a whole: Acute-phase and convalescent COVID-19 samples originated in the United States, Italy and Spain. In each case, the material was cDNA or gDNA derived from T cells, B-cell-depleted T cells, or PBMCs.

The trim removed 2 bases at V and 3 bases at J, leaving 7 bases unmatched. Germline CDR1 and CDR2: GTSNPN and SVGIG (reference sequence). The CDR3 covers 15 residues. Per the study methods: By means of reference gene primer amplification, nucleated cell counts were estimated. TCRdb keeps only in-frame clones here, not all; method: immunoSEQ multiplex PCR. Clonal size and the V and J genes are those of that table, whereas D and trimming came from the DNA. The sample has roughly 190,000 clones, 86% seen once. Sequenced material: peripheral blood. The chain joins TRBV30 to TRBJ2-1; 7 bases match TRBD1. The TCR comes from a woman of 80 years or more in a cohort sampled during active or convalescent COVID-19. In nucleotides, the CDR3 is TGTGCCTGGAGTCTGGGCGGACAGGTCTACAATGAGCAGTTCTTC. Translation gives CAWSLGGQVYNEQFF. Based on the CDR3 plus reference TRBV30 and TRBJ2-1, the full variable domain is SQTIHQWPATLVQPVGSPLSLECTVEGTSNPNLYWYRQAAGRGLQLLFYSVGIGQISSEVPQNLSASRPQDRQFILSSKKLLLSDSGFYLCAWSLGGQVYNEQFFGPGTRLTVL.